This TCR beta chain stems from a study of blood T cell repertoires in COVID-19. The repertoire was sequenced with immunoSEQ multiplex PCR; TCRdb's copy has only in-frame clones and lacks some. The data contain 200,000 to 250,000 clones, 65% to 85% of them singletons. The CDR3 is 14 amino acids. Germline lookup yields CDR1 SGHRS and CDR2 YFSETQ. V gave up 4 bases and J gave up 0 bases; unmatched junction bases: 3. Sample: PBMCs or T cells enriched from blood (not recorded which). The sequence came from a woman in her thirties or forties who had recovered from COVID-19. The chain is built from TRBV5-1 and TRBJ1-1, with 7 bases fitting TRBD1. The CDR3 is CASSRGQMNTEAFF. The DNA of the CDR3 is TGCGCCAGCAGCAGGGGACAGATGAACACTGAAGCTTTCTTT.